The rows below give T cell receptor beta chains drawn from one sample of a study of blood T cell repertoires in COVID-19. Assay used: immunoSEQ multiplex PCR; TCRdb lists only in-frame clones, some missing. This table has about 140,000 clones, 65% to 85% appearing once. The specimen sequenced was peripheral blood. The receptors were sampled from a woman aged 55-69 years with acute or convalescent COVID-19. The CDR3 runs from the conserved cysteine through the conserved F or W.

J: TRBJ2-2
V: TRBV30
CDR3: CAWSVMGAGELFF

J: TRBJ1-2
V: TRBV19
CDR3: CASSMRSGYGYTF

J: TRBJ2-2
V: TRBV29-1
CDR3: CSVQGTGELFF

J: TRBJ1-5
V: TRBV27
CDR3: CASSGGGGRNQPQHF

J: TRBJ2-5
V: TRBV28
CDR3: CASTKENQETQYF

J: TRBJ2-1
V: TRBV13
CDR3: CASSKGLAAFNEQFF

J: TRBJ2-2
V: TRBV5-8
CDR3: CASSLGDYANTGELFF

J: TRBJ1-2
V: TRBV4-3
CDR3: CASSQGRTGRRGYTF

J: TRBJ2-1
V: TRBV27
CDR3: CASMPAGHEQFF

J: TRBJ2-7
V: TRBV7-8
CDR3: CASSFPEGSEQYF

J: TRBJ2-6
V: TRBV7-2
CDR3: CASSLVSSGANVLTF

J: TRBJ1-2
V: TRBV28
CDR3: CASNLEGQGANPGGYTF

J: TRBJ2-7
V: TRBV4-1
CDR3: CASSQQSGRAGYEQYF

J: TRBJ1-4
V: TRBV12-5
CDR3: CASALTGPFYEKLFF

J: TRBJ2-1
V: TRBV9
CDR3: CASSVDMSSYNEQFF

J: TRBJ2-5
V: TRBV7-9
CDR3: CASSLALGTAYQETQYF

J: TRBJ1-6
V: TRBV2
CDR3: CASTDRARGYNSPLHF

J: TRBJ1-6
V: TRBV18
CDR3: CASSPRDIGREPLHF

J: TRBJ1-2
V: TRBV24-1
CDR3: CATSDPDRHYGYTF

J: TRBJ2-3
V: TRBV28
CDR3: CASSPLRDRPTDTQYF